The entry that follows covers one T cell receptor (beta chain) sequence. This CDR3 is also generated by other DNA sequences in the sample. Per the original data handling: Amplified reference gene primers provided the basis for estimating nucleated cell counts. The assay was immunoSEQ multiplex PCR, and TCRdb's table has in-frame clones only and misses some. V, J and clone size were drawn from that table, and D and trimming were deduced from the DNA. The sample carries 100,000 to 150,000 clones, around 90% recorded once. This specimen comes from a study of blood T cell repertoires in COVID-19. Study background: Samples taken during acute and convalescent COVID-19 were collected in the United States, Italy and Spain. PBMCs, B-cell-depleted T cells, or T cells provided the cDNA or gDNA that made up the material.

Deletions cut 4 bases from V and 1 base from J, with 7 bases between. Germline V gene sequence: CDR1 KGHSH, CDR2 LQKENI. The CDR3 extends over 13 amino acids. This chain uses TRBV18 with TRBJ2-5; D is undetermined. The sample comprised peripheral blood. The clonotype comes from a human donor in a cohort sampled during active COVID-19. The CDR3 coding sequence is TGTGCCAGCTCACGCCTAGGCCAAGAGACCCAGTACTTC. Translating it yields CASSRLGQETQYF. The full variable domain, with the rest looked up from reference TRBV18 and TRBJ2-5, is NAGVMQNPRHLVRRRGQEARLRCSPMKGHSHVYWYRQLPEEGLKFMVYLQKENIIDESGMPKERFSAEFPKEGPSILRIQQVVRGDSAAYFCASSRLGQETQYFGPGTRLLVL.